This TCR beta chain was recorded in a study of blood T cells in healthy people across ages. Study conclusions and caveats: PBMC samples, being unsorted, prevented any conclusive comparison of naive and antigen-experienced cells. Per-million-T-cell TCR beta diversity fell roughly linearly with age. When set beside aged donors, long-lived donors presented more naive CD4+ cells and higher diversity.

Combining a sample-barcoded 5' primer with a J-beta primer mix, a second PCR ran for roughly 7 to 12 cycles. Each of the cDNA molecules was tagged by a template-switch adaptor with 12 random nucleotides. TCRdb re-derived calls from the 5' RACE reads in MiXCR, one entry per CDR3 protein. Among roughly 1,800,000 distinct CDR3 sequences listed, 40% to 55% were seen once. This clonotype occurred a few times. Antigen unknown. The germline gives CDR1 DFQATT, CDR2 SNEGSKA (reference sequence). CDR3 length: 15 residues. V shed 1 base and J shed 0 bases, with 10 bases lying between them. The receptor was isolated from a woman in her forties in good health. The material sequenced was blood. The chain has TRBV20-1 and TRBJ2-1; D is unclear. CDR3 in DNA: TGCAGTGCTAGAGGACTTTCGGACTCCTACAATGAGCAGTTCTTC. Protein: CSARGLSDSYNEQFF.